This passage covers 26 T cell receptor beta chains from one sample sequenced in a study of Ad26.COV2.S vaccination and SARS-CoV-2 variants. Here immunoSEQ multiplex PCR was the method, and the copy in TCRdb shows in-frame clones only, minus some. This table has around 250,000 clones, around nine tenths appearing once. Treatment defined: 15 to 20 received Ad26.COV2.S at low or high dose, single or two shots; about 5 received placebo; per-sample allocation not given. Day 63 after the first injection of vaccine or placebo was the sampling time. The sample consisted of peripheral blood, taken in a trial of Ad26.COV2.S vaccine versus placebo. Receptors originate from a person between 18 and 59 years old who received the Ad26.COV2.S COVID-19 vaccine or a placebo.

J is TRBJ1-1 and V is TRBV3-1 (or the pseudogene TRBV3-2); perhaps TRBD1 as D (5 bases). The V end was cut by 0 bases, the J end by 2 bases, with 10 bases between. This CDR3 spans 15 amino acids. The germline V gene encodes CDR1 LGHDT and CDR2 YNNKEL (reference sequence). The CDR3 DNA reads TGTGCCAGCAGCCAAGAAAGTCAGGGAAACACTGAAGCTTTCTTT. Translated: CASSQESQGNTEAFF.

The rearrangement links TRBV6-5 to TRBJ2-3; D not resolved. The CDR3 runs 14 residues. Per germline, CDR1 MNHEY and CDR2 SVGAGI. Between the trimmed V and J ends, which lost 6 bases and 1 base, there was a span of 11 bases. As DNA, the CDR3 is TGTGCCAGCAGCATCCACACTGGCACAGATACGCAGTATTTT. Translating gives CASSIHTGTDTQYF.

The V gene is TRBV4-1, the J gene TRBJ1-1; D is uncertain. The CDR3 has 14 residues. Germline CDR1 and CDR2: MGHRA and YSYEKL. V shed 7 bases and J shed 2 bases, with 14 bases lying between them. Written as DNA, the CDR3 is TGCGCCAGCACCCCCAGTGGGTCAAACACTGAAGCTTTCTTT. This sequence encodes CASTPSGSNTEAFF.

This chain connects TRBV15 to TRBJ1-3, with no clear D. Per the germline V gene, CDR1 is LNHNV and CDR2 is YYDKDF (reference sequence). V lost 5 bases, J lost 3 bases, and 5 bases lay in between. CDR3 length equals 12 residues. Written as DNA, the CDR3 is TGTGCCACCAGCGCACGTGGAAACACCATATATTTT. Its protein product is CATSARGNTIYF.

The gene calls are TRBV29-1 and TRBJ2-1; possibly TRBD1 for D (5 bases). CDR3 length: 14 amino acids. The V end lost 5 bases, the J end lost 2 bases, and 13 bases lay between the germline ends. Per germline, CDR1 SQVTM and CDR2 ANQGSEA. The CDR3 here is CSVRIGATYNEQFF. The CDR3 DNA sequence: TGCAGCGTTAGAATTGGGGCTACCTACAATGAGCAGTTCTTC.

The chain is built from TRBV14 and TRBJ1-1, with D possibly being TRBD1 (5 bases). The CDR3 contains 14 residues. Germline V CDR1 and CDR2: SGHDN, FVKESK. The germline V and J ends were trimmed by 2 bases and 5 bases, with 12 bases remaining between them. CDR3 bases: TGTGCCAGCAGCCAACTGGGGCGGGGGACTGAAGCTTTCTTT. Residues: CASSQLGRGTEAFF.

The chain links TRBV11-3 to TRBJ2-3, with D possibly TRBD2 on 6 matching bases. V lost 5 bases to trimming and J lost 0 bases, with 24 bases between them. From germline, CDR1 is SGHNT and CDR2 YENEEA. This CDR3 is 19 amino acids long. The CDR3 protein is CASSPGPGLEPSSTDTQYF. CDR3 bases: TGTGCCAGCAGCCCGGGACCGGGACTCGAACCTTCTAGCACAGATACGCAGTATTTT.

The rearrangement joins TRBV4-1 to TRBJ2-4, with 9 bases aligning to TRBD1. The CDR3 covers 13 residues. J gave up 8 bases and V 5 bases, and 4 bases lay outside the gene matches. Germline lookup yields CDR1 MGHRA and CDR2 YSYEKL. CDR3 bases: TGCGCCAGCAGCATACAGGGGGCAGACATTCAGTACTTC. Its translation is CASSIQGADIQYF.

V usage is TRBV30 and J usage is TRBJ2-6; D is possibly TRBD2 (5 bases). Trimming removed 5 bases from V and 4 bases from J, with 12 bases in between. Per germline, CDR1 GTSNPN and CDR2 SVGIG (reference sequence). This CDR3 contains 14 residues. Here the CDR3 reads CAWFRSGGANVLTF. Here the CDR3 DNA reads TGTGCCTGGTTTCGGTCGGGAGGGGCCAACGTCCTGACTTTC.

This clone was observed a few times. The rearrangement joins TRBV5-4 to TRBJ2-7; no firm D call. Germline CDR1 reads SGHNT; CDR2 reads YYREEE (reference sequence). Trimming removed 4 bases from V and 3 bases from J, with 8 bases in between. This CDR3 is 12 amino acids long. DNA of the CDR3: TGTGCCAGCAGCGCTGGGCGCTACGAGCAGTACTTC. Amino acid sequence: CASSAGRYEQYF.

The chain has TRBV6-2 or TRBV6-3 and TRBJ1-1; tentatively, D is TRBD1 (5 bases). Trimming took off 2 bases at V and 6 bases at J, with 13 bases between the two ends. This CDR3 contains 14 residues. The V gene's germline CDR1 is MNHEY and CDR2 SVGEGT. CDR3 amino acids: CASSYRAGRPEAFF. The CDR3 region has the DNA TGTGCCAGCAGTTACAGGGCAGGGCGGCCTGAAGCTTTCTTT.

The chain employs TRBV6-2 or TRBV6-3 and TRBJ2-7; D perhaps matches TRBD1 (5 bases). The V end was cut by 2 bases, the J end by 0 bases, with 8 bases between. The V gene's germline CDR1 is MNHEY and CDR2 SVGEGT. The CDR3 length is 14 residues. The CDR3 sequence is CASSYGDSSYEQYV. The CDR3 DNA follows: TGTGCCAGCAGTTACGGTGACAGCTCCTACGAGCAGTACGTC.

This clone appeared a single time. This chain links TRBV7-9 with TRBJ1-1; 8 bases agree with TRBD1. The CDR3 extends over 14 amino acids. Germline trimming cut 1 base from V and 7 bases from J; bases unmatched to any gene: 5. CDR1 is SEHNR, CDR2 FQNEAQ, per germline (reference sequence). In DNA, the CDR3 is TGTGCCAGCAGCTTAGAGGCCAGGGGGCTTGAAGCTTTCTTT. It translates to CASSLEARGLEAFF. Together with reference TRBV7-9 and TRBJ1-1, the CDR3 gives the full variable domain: DTGVSQNPRHKITKRGQNVTFRCDPISEHNRLYWYRQTLGQGPEFLTYFQNEAQLEKSRLLSDRFSAERPKGSFSTLEIQRTEQGDSAMYLCASSLEARGLEAFFGQGTRLTVV.

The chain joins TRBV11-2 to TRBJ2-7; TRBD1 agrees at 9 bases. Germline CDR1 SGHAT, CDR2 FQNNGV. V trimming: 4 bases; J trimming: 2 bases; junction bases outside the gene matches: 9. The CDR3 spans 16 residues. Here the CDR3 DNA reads TGTGCCAGCAGCTCGCGTGTCGGGACAGGGACCTACGAGCAGTACTTC. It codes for CASSSRVGTGTYEQYF.

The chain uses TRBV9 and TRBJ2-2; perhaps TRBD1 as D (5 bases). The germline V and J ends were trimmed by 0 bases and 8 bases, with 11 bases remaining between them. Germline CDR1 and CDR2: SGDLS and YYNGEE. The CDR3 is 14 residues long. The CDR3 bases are TGTGCCAGCAGCGTAGTGGTAGCAGGGGGGGAGCTGTTTTTT. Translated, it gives CASSVVVAGGELFF.

The CDR3 sequence is CASSYKGLAPTYEQYF. Written as DNA, the CDR3 is TGTGCCAGCAGTTACAAGGGACTAGCTCCCACCTACGAGCAGTACTTC. The rearrangement joins TRBV6-2 or TRBV6-3 to TRBJ2-7; TRBD2 matches 9 bases. The CDR3 runs 16 residues. V was clipped by 2 bases and J by 2 bases; unmatched bases: 7. Germline V gene data show CDR1 as MNHEY and CDR2 as SVGEGT.

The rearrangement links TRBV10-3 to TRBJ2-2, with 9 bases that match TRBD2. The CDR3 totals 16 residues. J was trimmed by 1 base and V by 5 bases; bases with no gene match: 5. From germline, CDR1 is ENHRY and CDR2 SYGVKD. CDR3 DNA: TGTGCCATCAGTACCCGACTAGCGGTGAACACCGGGGAGCTGTTTTTT. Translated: CAISTRLAVNTGELFF.

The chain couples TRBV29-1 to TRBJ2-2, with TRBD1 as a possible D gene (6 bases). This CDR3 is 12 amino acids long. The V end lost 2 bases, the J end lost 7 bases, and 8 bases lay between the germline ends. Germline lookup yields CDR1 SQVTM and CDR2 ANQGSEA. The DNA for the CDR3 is TGCAGCGTTGAACGGACAGTCGGGGAGCTGTTTTTT. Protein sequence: CSVERTVGELFF.

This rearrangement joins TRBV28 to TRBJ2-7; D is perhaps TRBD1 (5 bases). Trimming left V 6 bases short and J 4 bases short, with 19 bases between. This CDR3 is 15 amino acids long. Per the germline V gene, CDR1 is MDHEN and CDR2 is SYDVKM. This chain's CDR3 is CASSLGIVGRYEQYV. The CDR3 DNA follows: TGTGCCAGCAGCTTAGGGATTGTGGGGCGTTACGAGCAGTACGTC.

CDR3 sequence (DNA): TGCGCCAGCAGCCAAGTCATCCACATCCGCGATAATACGCAGTATTTT. It is translated as CASSQVIHIRDNTQYF. The chain recombines TRBV4-1 with TRBJ2-3; D gene ambiguous. Germline V CDR1 and CDR2: MGHRA, YSYEKL. This CDR3 has 16 amino acids. V lost 1 base and J lost 7, with 18 bases in between.

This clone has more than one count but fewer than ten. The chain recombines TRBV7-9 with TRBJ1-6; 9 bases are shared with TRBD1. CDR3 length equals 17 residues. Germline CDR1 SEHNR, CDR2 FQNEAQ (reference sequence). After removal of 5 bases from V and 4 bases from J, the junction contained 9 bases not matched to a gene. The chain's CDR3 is CASSRSSGQGYNSPLHF. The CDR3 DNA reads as TGTGCCAGCAGCCGAAGTTCGGGACAGGGTTATAATTCACCCCTCCACTTT.

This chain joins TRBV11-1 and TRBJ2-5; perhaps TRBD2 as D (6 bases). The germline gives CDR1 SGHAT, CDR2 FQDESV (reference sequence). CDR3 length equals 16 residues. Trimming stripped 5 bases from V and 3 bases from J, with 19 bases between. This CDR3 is CASSQRPGEEKETQYF. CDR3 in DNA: TGTGCCAGCAGCCAAAGACCGGGAGAGGAGAAAGAGACCCAGTACTTC.

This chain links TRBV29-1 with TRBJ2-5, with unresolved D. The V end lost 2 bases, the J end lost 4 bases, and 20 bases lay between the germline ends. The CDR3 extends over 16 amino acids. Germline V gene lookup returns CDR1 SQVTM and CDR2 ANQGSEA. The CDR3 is CSVEFALTAPRETQYF. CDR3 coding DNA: TGCAGCGTTGAATTTGCCCTAACTGCTCCTCGAGAGACCCAGTACTTC.

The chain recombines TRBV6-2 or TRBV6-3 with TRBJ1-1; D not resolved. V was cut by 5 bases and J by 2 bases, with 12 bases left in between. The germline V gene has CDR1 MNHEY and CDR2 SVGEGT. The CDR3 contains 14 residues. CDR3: CASSGPIANTEAFF. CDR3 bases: TGTGCCAGCAGTGGCCCCATTGCTAACACTGAAGCTTTCTTT.

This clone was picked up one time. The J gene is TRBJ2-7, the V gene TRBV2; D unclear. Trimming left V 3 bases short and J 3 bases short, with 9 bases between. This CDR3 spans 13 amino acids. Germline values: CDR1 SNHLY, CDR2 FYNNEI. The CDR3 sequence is CASSDRVFYEQYV. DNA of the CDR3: TGTGCCAGCAGTGATCGGGTTTTCTACGAGCAGTACGTC.

In DNA form, the CDR3 reads TGTGCCAGCAGTTACAGGACTGGACGGTACGAGCAGTACTTC. Protein: CASSYRTGRYEQYF. The rearrangement joins TRBV5-6 to TRBJ2-7; the D gene could be TRBD1 or TRBD2 (5 bases each). Trimming removed 5 bases from V and 4 bases from J, with 16 bases in between. Germline V CDR1 and CDR2: SGHDT, YYEEEE. The CDR3 runs to 14 residues.